The clone carrying this T cell receptor (beta chain) was seen a handful of times. Its antigen is undetermined. TCRdb reprocessed the reads via MiXCR and lists one record per CDR3 protein. Here the sample spans more than 150,000 distinct CDR3 sequences, 15% to 20% being singletons. The sample belongs to a study of T cell repertoires in cytomegalovirus infection. Study context: From public TCR beta signatures came an indication of both CMV infection and matching HLA type. Study-level points and caveats: Within the response measured ex vivo, HLA-C-restricted CMV-specific TCR beta clonotypes were dominant. The cumulative frequency of public TCR beta families distinguished individuals who carried CMV together with the relevant HLA.

With 7 bases removed from V and 6 bases from J, the gap between germline ends came to 15 bases. Germline CDR1 SGHVS, CDR2 FNYEAQ. CDR3 size: 13 residues. The V gene is TRBV7-6, the J gene TRBJ2-5, with TRBD1 as a possible D gene (6 bases). This receptor was taken from a human donor in good health (CMV status not recorded). Some clones in this sample may be carry-over from other donors' samples. Sequencing was done on a sample of CD8+ T cells from PBMCs. The CDR3 loop reads CASNHEGDKTQYF. The CDR3 coding sequence is TGTGCCAGCAATCACGAGGGGGATAAGACCCAGTACTTC.